Presented here are 18 T cell receptor beta chains from one specimen sequenced in a study of cytomegalovirus exposure and HLA in healthy donors. The PCR made use of 60 Vbeta and 13 Jbeta primers. The data were produced by immunoSEQ multiplex PCR, yet TCRdb's version contains in-frame clones alone and is incomplete. The table shows 90,000 to 110,000 clones, with 75% occurring only once. The source material was PBMCs. The source of these receptors is a man between 40 and 49 years old in good health and CMV-seronegative.

This chain uses TRBV6-5 with TRBJ2-7; a possible D gene is TRBD1 (5 bases). There are 14 residues in the CDR3. The germline V gene encodes CDR1 MNHEY and CDR2 SVGAGI. Trimming cost V 7 bases and J 0 bases, with 13 bases left between them. The CDR3 region is CASTQDTSSYEQYF. For the CDR3, the DNA is TGTGCCAGCACTCAGGACACGAGCTCCTACGAGCAGTACTTC.

The CDR3 sequence is CASSLSGGRTDTQYF. CDR3 DNA sequence: TGTGCCAGCAGTTTAAGCGGGGGGCGCACAGATACGCAGTATTTT. The chain joins TRBV27 to TRBJ2-3; 9 bases match TRBD2. This CDR3 has 15 residues. Germline CDR1 MNHEY, CDR2 SMNVEV (reference sequence). V shed 2 bases, J shed 1 base, and the junction held 1 base outside the gene matches.

This chain joins TRBV18 and TRBJ1-2; weak D call: TRBD1 (6 bases). The CDR3 runs to 13 residues. Germline lookup yields CDR1 KGHSH and CDR2 LQKENI. Between the trimmed V and J ends, which lost 4 bases and 4 bases, there was a span of 10 bases. CDR3 in DNA: TGTGCCAGCTCACAGTGGACAGCCTATGGCTACACCTTC. It is translated as CASSQWTAYGYTF.

Worth noting for this clone: A read error may produce the germline difference seen at one junction end. The chain carries TRBV28 and TRBJ1-3; tentative D call: TRBD1 (5 bases). The CDR3 is made up of 14 amino acids. Germline V gene data show CDR1 as MDHEN and CDR2 as SYDVKM. CDR3 region: CASSLWDFGNTTYF. CDR3 DNA: TGTGCCAGCAGCCTATGGGACTTTGGAAACACCACATATTTT.

J is TRBJ2-7 and V is TRBV27, with D hard to call. The CDR3 sequence is 12 residues long. Germline CDR1 is MNHEY and CDR2 is SMNVEV (reference sequence). V was shortened by 5 bases and J by 0 bases, with 5 bases between the two germline ends. The CDR3 DNA sequence: TGTGCCAGCAGTAGCAACTCCTACGAGCAGTACTTC. Its protein is CASSSNSYEQYF.

This clone was found once. V and J are TRBV7-9 and TRBJ2-5; possible D gene TRBD2, 5 bases. The assigned J gene may be wrong: the sequence end matches TRBJ2-7 better. This CDR3 region has 13 residues. Looked up from germline, CDR1 is SEHNR and CDR2 is FQNEAQ (reference sequence). CDR3 sequence (DNA): TGTGCCAGCAGCTTACCTAGCAACGGCGAGCAGTACTTC. Its translation: CASSLPSNGEQYF.

This clone has only a few counts. This sequence joins TRBV2 and TRBJ1-2, with a tentative D call TRBD1 (6 bases). V shed 3 bases and J shed 2 bases, with 13 bases lying between them. CDR3 size: 15 residues. CDR1 is SNHLY and CDR2 is FYNNEI in the germline V gene. CDR3 bases: TGTGCCAGCAGTGAGAGGACAGAATCCAACTATGGCTACACCTTC. It codes for CASSERTESNYGYTF.

The rearrangement uses TRBV11-3 and TRBJ1-1; D is unclear. There are 14 residues in the CDR3. The V and J ends lost 6 bases and 0 bases respectively, with 11 bases between them. Germline V gene data show CDR1 as SGHNT and CDR2 as YENEEA. The CDR3 sequence: CASSPDGVNTEAFF. DNA for the CDR3: TGTGCCAGCAGTCCAGACGGGGTGAACACTGAAGCTTTCTTT.

This sequence joins TRBV6-1 and TRBJ2-7; no definite D call. Between the trimmed V and J ends, which lost 1 base and 2 bases, there was a span of 6 bases. Germline V lookup: CDR1 MNHNS, CDR2 SASEGT. The CDR3 sequence is 13 residues long. The DNA for the CDR3 is TGTGCCAGCAGTGAAGGGAGCCCCTACGAGCAGTACTTC. This translates into CASSEGSPYEQYF.

The V and J genes are TRBV4-1 and TRBJ2-7; 9 bases agree with TRBD1. The CDR3 is 20 amino acids. The trim removed 0 bases at V and 0 bases at J, leaving 15 bases unmatched. Germline CDR1 is MGHRA and CDR2 is YSYEKL. The CDR3 DNA is TGCGCCAGCAGCCAAGAAGGACAGGGGAGGCCTGAGGAGAGCTCCTACGAGCAGTACTTC. As protein: CASSQEGQGRPEESSYEQYF.

The rearrangement uses TRBV4-2 and TRBJ2-5; 7 bases are shared with TRBD2. The DNA end is a closer match to TRBJ2-7, so the J assignment may be wrong. Germline CDR1 reads LGHNA; CDR2 reads YNFKEQ. CDR3 length equals 16 residues. The CDR3 loop is CASTTEGSGTSYEQYF. DNA of the CDR3: TGTGCCAGCACCACCGAGGGCAGCGGGACCTCCTACGAGCAGTACTTC.

V is TRBV14 and J is TRBJ2-6, with a possible D match to TRBD1 (6 bases). The CDR3 loop spans 18 amino acids. The V end was cut by 2 bases, the J end by 0 bases, with 14 bases between. From germline, CDR1 is SGHDN and CDR2 FVKESK. The CDR3 is CASSQTGHLSSGANVLTF. CDR3 sequence (DNA): TGTGCCAGCAGCCAAACGGGACACCTGAGCTCTGGGGCCAACGTCCTGACTTTC.

The V and J genes are TRBV9 and TRBJ2-2; D gene uncertain. V gave up 0 bases and J gave up 3 bases, with 9 bases separating them. This CDR3 region has 15 residues. Per the germline V gene, CDR1 is SGDLS and CDR2 is YYNGEE. CDR3 in DNA: TGTGCCAGCAGCGTAGTCCCACTCTACACCGGGGAGCTGTTTTTT. Its translation: CASSVVPLYTGELFF.

The J gene is TRBJ1-1, the V gene TRBV4-1; D unclear. CDR1 MGHRA and CDR2 YSYEKL come from the germline V gene. This CDR3 spans 14 amino acids. Between the trimmed V and J ends, which lost 3 bases and 1 base, there was a span of 9 bases. Here the CDR3 reads CASSHPPRNTEAFF. CDR3 nucleotide sequence: TGCGCCAGCAGCCACCCCCCGAGGAACACTGAAGCTTTCTTT.

This rearrangement joins TRBV7-2 to TRBJ2-7, with a weak D call TRBD2 (6 bases). CDR3 length equals 17 residues. Trimming stripped 0 bases from V and 6 bases from J, with 21 bases between. The germline gives CDR1 SGHTA, CDR2 FQGNSA. CDR3 coding DNA: TGTGCCAGCAGCTTAGCGGGACGCGGGGCCCCTCCGTCCGAGCAGTACTTC. It specifies CASSLAGRGAPPSEQYF. Variable domain in full (rest from reference TRBV7-2 and TRBJ2-7): GAGVSQSPSNKVTEKGKDVELRCDPISGHTALYWYRQSLGQGLEFLIYFQGNSAPDKSGLPSDRFSAERTGGSVSTLTIQRTQQEDSAVYLCASSLAGRGAPPSEQYFGPGTRLTVT.

The chain combines TRBV7-9 with TRBJ1-2; D uncertain. The germline V and J ends were trimmed by 5 bases and 1 base, with 17 bases remaining between them. The CDR3 spans 16 residues. Germline V gene sequence: CDR1 SEHNR, CDR2 FQNEAQ (reference sequence). CDR3 coding DNA: TGTGCCAGCAGCCACCCTCCGGACGGGGTTAACTATGGCTACACCTTC. This gives the protein CASSHPPDGVNYGYTF.

V gene TRBV4-1 combines with J gene TRBJ2-7, with D perhaps TRBD1 (6 bases). The germline gives CDR1 MGHRA, CDR2 YSYEKL. The CDR3 is made up of 16 amino acids. V was shortened by 3 bases and J by 0 bases, with 15 bases between the two germline ends. The CDR3 reads CASSQAGTSSSYEQYF. CDR3 sequence (DNA): TGCGCCAGCAGCCAGGCCGGGACATCAAGCTCCTACGAGCAGTACTTC.

The chain is built from TRBV9 and TRBJ1-2; TRBD1 might be the D (6 bases). Trimming shortened V by 0 bases and J by 7 bases, and 7 bases separated the two germline ends. The CDR3 is made up of 12 amino acids. Germline V gives CDR1 SGDLS, CDR2 YYNGEE. CDR3 sequence reads: CASSVAGAGYTF. CDR3 nucleotides: TGTGCCAGCAGCGTAGCAGGGGCTGGCTACACCTTC.